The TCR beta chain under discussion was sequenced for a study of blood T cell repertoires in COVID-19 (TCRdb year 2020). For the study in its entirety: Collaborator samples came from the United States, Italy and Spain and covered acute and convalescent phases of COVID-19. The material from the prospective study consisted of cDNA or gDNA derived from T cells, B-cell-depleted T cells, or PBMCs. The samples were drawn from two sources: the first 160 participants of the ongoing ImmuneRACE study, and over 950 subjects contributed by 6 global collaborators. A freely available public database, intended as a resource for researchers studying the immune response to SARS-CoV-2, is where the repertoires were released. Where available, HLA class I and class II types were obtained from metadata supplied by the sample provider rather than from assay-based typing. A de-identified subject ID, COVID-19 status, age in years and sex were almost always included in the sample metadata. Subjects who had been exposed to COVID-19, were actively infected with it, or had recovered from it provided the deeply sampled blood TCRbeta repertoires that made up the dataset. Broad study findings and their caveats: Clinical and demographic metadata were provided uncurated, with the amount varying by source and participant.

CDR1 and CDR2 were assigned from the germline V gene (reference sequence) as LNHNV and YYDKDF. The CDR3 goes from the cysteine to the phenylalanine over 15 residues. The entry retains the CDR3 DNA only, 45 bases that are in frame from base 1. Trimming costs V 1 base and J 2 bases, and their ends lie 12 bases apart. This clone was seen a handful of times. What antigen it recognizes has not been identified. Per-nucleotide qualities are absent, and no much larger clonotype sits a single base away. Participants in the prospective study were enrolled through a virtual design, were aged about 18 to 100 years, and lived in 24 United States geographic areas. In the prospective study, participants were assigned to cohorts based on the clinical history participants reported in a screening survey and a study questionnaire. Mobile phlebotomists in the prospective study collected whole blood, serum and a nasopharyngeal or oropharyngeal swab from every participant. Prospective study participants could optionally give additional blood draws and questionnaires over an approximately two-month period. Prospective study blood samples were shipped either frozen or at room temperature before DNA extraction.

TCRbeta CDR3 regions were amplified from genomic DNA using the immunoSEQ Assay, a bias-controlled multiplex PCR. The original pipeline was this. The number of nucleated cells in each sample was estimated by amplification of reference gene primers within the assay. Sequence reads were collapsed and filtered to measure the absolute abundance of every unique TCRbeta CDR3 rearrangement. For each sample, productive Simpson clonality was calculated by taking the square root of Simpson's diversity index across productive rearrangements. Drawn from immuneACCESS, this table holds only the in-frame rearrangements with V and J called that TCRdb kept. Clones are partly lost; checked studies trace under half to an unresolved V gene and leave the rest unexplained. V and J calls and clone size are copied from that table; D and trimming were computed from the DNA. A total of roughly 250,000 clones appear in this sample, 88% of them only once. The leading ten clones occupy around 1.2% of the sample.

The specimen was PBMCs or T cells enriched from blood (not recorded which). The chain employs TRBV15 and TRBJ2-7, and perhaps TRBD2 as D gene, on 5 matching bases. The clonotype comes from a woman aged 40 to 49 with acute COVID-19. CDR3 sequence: CATSRVWGVAYEQYF. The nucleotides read TGTGCCACCAGCAGAGTGTGGGGAGTAGCCTACGAGCAGTACTTC.